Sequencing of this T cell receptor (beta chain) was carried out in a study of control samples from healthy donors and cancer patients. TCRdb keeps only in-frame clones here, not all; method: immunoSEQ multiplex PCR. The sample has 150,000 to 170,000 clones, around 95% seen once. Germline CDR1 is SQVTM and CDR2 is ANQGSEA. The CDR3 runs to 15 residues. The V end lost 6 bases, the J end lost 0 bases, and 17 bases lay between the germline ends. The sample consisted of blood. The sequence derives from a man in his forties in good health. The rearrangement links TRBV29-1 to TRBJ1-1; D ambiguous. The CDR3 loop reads CSVRDIHTMNTEAFF. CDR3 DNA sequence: TGCAGCGTACGCGACATACATACAATGAACACTGAAGCTTTCTTT.